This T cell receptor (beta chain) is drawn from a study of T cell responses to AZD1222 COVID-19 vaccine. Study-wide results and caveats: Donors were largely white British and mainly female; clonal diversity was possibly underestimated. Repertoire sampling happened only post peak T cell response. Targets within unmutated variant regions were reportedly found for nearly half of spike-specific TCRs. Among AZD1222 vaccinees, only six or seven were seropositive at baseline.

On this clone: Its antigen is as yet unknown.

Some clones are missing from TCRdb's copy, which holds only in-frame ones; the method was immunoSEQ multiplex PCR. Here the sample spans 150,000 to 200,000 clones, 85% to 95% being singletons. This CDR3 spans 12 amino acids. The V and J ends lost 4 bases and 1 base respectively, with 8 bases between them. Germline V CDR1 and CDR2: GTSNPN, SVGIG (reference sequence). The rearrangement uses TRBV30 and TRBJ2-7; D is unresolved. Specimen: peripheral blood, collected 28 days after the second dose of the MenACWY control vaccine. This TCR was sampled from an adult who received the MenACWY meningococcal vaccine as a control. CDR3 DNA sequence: TGTGCCTGGACGAAGGATTCCTACGAGCAGTACTTC. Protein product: CAWTKDSYEQYF. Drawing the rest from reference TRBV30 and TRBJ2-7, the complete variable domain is SQTIHQWPATLVQPVGSPLSLECTVEGTSNPNLYWYRQAAGRGLQLLFYSVGIGQISSEVPQNLSASRPQDRQFILSSKKLLLSDSGFYLCAWTKDSYEQYFGPGTRLTVT.